The 10 T cell receptor beta chains listed next were all sequenced from one sample in a study of blood T cell repertoires in COVID-19. The method was immunoSEQ multiplex PCR; TCRdb's version includes in-frame clones alone and lacks a portion of them. The table shows about 150,000 clones, with more than 80% occurring only once. The material sequenced was peripheral blood. The receptors derive from a woman aged 55-70 years with active COVID-19.

The chain employs TRBV6-1 and TRBJ1-4; D unclear. Germline CDR1 and CDR2: MNHNS and SASEGT. The ends were cut back, 3 bases at V and 7 bases at J, with 21 bases in the middle. The CDR3 covers 17 residues. CDR3 loop: CASSDPPGWAVSEKLFF. The DNA of the CDR3 is TGTGCCAGCAGTGATCCTCCAGGTTGGGCCGTATCTGAAAAACTGTTTTTT.

This clone was counted once. The chain recombines TRBV19 with TRBJ1-2; no firm D call. There are 12 residues in the CDR3. V was pared by 7 bases and J by 2 bases, with 8 bases between. Germline lookup yields CDR1 LNHDA and CDR2 SQIVND (reference sequence). The CDR3 is CASISGNYGYTF. CDR3 nucleotides: TGTGCCAGTATTTCGGGGAACTATGGCTACACCTTC.

The CDR3 DNA is TGTGCCAGTAGTATATATACAGGGCTGGCTGGAGAAGCTTTCTTT. The encoded protein is CASSIYTGLAGEAFF. The chain links TRBV19 to TRBJ1-1; D might be TRBD1 (6 bases). The CDR3 loop spans 15 amino acids. Looked up from germline, CDR1 is LNHDA and CDR2 is SQIVND (reference sequence). The germline V and J ends were trimmed by 2 bases and 8 bases, with 18 bases remaining between them.

The chain carries TRBV24-1 and TRBJ2-7; TRBD1 might be the D (6 bases). Germline assignment: CDR1 KGHDR and CDR2 SFDVKD. Trimming removed 4 bases from V and 4 bases from J, with 19 bases in between. The CDR3 sequence is 16 residues long. The CDR3 region is CATSEPGRSDRYEQYF. As DNA, the CDR3 is TGTGCCACCAGTGAACCGGGACGGTCCGACAGGTACGAGCAGTACTTC.

The CDR3 loop is CASRAMGSLVTGELFF. CDR3 DNA sequence: TGTGCCAGCAGGGCGATGGGCTCGTTGGTCACCGGGGAGCTGTTTTTT. The rearrangement uses TRBV7-3 and TRBJ2-2; D call uncertain. Trimming took 6 bases from V and 4 from J, leaving 18 bases between them. Germline CDR1 SGHTA, CDR2 FQGTGA. The CDR3 length is 16 residues.

The chain uses TRBV6-5 and TRBJ2-5; D ambiguous. The CDR3 sequence is 12 residues long. Germline V lookup: CDR1 MNHEY, CDR2 SVGAGI. V shed 5 bases and J shed 5 bases, with 9 bases lying between them. The CDR3 DNA reads as TGTGCCAGCAGTCCCTCGGTGGAGACCCAGTACTTC. This sequence encodes CASSPSVETQYF.

This clone was detected a few times. The chain combines TRBV21-1 with TRBJ1-5. TRBV21-1 corresponds to a pseudogene. The CDR3 spans 16 residues. CDR3 in DNA: TGTGCCAGCAGCATGAGGAGGGATAATAGCAATCAGCCCCAGCATTTT. Its protein product is CASSMRRDNSNQPQHF.

V is TRBV5-1 and J is TRBJ2-2; 8 bases map to TRBD2. The CDR3 has 17 residues. Germline lookup yields CDR1 SGHRS and CDR2 YFSETQ. After removal of 0 bases from V and 2 bases from J, the junction contained 6 bases not matched to a gene. The CDR3 here is CASSLVAGGYNTGELFF. CDR3 DNA: TGCGCCAGCAGCTTGGTTGCGGGAGGTTACAACACCGGGGAGCTGTTTTTT.

This clone was counted between two and nine times. V gene TRBV9 combines with J gene TRBJ2-1; D is possibly TRBD2 (6 bases). Germline values: CDR1 SGDLS, CDR2 YYNGEE. V dropped 3 bases and J dropped 1 base, with 14 bases sitting between them. The CDR3 covers 16 residues. The CDR3, as DNA: TGTGCCAGCAGCGAGGGGCGGGGAAGGTCCTACAATGAGCAGTTCTTC. Encoded protein: CASSEGRGRSYNEQFF.

In this sample, this clone turned up once. The chain has TRBV3-1 (or the pseudogene TRBV3-2) and TRBJ1-5, with 8 bases that match TRBD1. Germline CDR1 reads LGHDT; CDR2 reads YNNKEL (reference sequence). The V segment lost 6 bases and the J segment 6 bases; nucleotides outside the gene matches: 4. There are 13 residues in the CDR3. CDR3 protein: CASSSGGGQPQHF. The CDR3 DNA follows: TGTGCCAGCAGTTCAGGGGGCGGTCAGCCCCAGCATTTT.